The source of this T cell receptor (beta chain) is a study of human T cells and chemical hapten exposure (dated by TCRdb to the early 2020s). For the study in its entirety: For sensitization, 2% DPC in acetone was applied to a roughly 2 cm by roughly 2 cm area of upper inner arm skin. Patient blood was sampled pre-sensitization (week 0) and at 2, 6 and about 24 weeks after DPC sensitization. This study followed changes in the peripheral blood TCR repertoire in vivo during primary and secondary sensitization of alopecia patients to the hapten diphenylcyclopropenone (DPC). Throughout the study period of about 25 weeks, patients also received therapeutic DPC doses to the scalp every week. Roughly 30 alopecia patients provided blood for TCR sequencing at one to four time points (pre-sensitization, 2, 6 and 24 weeks). Libraries were combined into a pool for sequencing, and differences in TCR yield between samples came mainly from small differences in library volumes within the pool. Patch testing was performed on the upper back with Finn chambers containing 0.01% DPC, and the patch tests were scored after 6 days according to International Contact Dermatitis Research Group standards. The patient cohort, mostly female, included alopecia areata with under or over 50% scalp involvement, alopecia totalis and alopecia universalis. The paper's findings and limits, for the study overall: DPC sensitization did not change how many TCRs were above 1 in 1000 frequency, and no evidence was found of alterations in global repertoire structure. Because all patients had alopecia, a presumed autoimmune disease, the immune response of the patients might differ from that of healthy individuals. Repeated subsampling changed both the strength of the expansion versus patch-test correlation and the threshold at which that correlation became significant. Expanded TCRs formed significantly more large CDR3 similarity clusters than pre-sensitization or healthy control sets, consistent with antigen-driven responses. A positive correlation was found between the number of PT1 expanded TCRs and patch test score, with significance reached at thresholds 8, 16 and 32 but not 4.

The time point label, read with the paper, signifies: pre-sensitization, week 0. The treatment or condition label here, explained by the study, means: therapeutic diphenylcyclopropenone sensitization with weekly scalp DPC. At every patch-test visit, the blood draw took place before the patch test was put on. Patients were considered eligible if aged 18 to 70, diagnosed with alopecia and deemed suitable for DPC therapy, and patients were excluded if pregnant. Unfractionated whole blood was collected in Tempus Blood RNA tubes, and total RNA was extracted from that blood. Spanning cysteine to phenylalanine, the CDR3 consists of 15 amino acids. Only CDR3 DNA is held: 45 bases, read in frame from base 1. V is reduced by 8 bases and J by 2 bases, leaving a spacing of 17 bases between them. From a lookup of the germline V gene (reference sequence), CDR1 and CDR2 are MNHNY and SVGAGI. The receptor library was made with RACE. The sequencer listed for this sample is NextSeq 500. During library preparation, unique molecular identifiers were attached to individual cDNA molecules so that TCRs could be counted quantitatively and reproducibly. For every blood RNA sample, sequencing covered both the TCR alpha and TCR beta chains. Processing in the source paper ran as follows. The median number of TCRs per sample was roughly 94,000, ranging from about 23,224 to 690,600. The Decombinator software suite was used to annotate the V, J and CDR3 of the TCR reads. For PS versus PT1 abundance plots, all samples were subsampled to the same number of TCRs (28,000). Expanded TCRs were defined as absent before sensitization and observed at least eight times at the 2-week time point. TCRdb applied fastp at Q25 and MiXCR to the public reads, then kept only in-frame beta chains. Each record represents a unique CDR3 protein, reported with the most common genes and DNA among its rows. The V and J calls and clone size are TCRdb's, not the authors'. In this sample the table shows around 260,000 distinct CDR3 sequences, approximately 8.4% of which occur a single time. About 2.5% of the sample is held by the ten biggest clonotypes.

Of note for this clonotype: The target of this receptor is not known. No clone much larger than this one lies a single base away; base qualities are absent.

The sequence was collected from a middle-aged woman with alopecia areata. Some clones in this sample may be carry-over from other donors' samples. Sequenced here: whole blood, sampled in connection with sensitization to the hapten diphenylcyclopropenone (DPC). The chain was built from TRBV6-6 and TRBJ2-3; TRBD2 is possibly the D segment (6 matching bases). The CDR3 reads CASLPRGGDTDTQYF. The sequenced DNA is TGTGCCAGCCTGCCCCGGGGAGGTGACACAGATACGCAGTATTTT.